This T cell receptor beta chain stems from a study of T cell changes during pregnancy in multiple sclerosis. Germline V lookup: CDR1 SGHNT, CDR2 YYREEE (reference sequence). Trimming removed 4 bases from V and 2 bases from J; junction bases left unmatched: 11. The CDR3 is made up of 16 amino acids. Assay: immunoSEQ multiplex PCR; the TCRdb copy retains only in-frame clones and omits some. Of roughly 41,000 clones in the sample, roughly 90% were seen once. This specimen consisted of CD8+ T cells from peripheral blood mononuclear cells, obtained in the third trimester of pregnancy. This clonotype was sampled from a female donor with multiple sclerosis, enrolled in a pregnancy study. The chain combines TRBV5-4 with TRBJ2-7; 8 positions match TRBD1. CDR3 nucleotides: TGTGCCAGCAGCGGAGCCGGGACAGGCAACCCCTACGAGCAGTACTTC. This encodes CASSGAGTGNPYEQYF.